These 30 T cell receptor beta chains were sequenced from one sample in a study of neoadjuvant anti-PD-1 for oral cavity cancer. Data came from immunoSEQ multiplex PCR; TCRdb stores just in-frame clones and leaves some out. The data hold 60,000 to 80,000 clones, with 65% to 80% observed a single time. The specimen was PBMCs, collected before nivolumab (anti-PD-1) treatment. These receptors were obtained from a person between 40 and 85 years old with oral cavity squamous cell carcinoma.

In its sample, this clone was seen a few times. This chain uses TRBV5-1 with TRBJ2-6; TRBD1 might be the D (6 bases). This CDR3 is 22 amino acids long. V lost 4 bases to trimming and J lost 2 bases, with 31 bases between them. Germline CDR1 is SGHRS and CDR2 is YFSETQ. CDR3 protein: CASSPRDIYRVHIPPGANVLTF. For the CDR3, the DNA is TGCGCCAGCAGCCCAAGAGACATATACAGGGTCCATATACCCCCTGGGGCCAACGTCCTGACTTTC.

The chain employs TRBV7-6 and TRBJ2-3; D may be TRBD1 or TRBD2 (6 bases each). The CDR3 totals 13 residues. Trimming cost V 1 base and J 8 bases, with 10 bases left between them. Germline-derived CDR1 and CDR2 are SGHVS and FNYEAQ. CDR3 amino acids: CASSLGRGGTQYF. The DNA for the CDR3 is TGTGCCAGCAGCTTAGGCAGGGGAGGTACGCAGTATTTT.

This clone was recorded once. This chain connects TRBV7-2 to TRBJ2-1, with D tentatively TRBD1 or TRBD2 (5 bases each). The CDR3 extends over 12 amino acids. Trimming took off 4 bases at V and 9 bases at J, with 10 bases between the two ends. Germline CDR1 reads SGHTA; CDR2 reads FQGNSA. CDR3 region: CASSSPGLEQFF. The CDR3 DNA reads as TGTGCCAGCAGCTCACCGGGGCTTGAGCAGTTCTTC.

The chain joins TRBV6-6 to TRBJ2-2, with 8 bases identical to TRBD1. Germline V gives CDR1 MNHNY, CDR2 SVGAGI (reference sequence). The CDR3 consists of 15 residues. V was pared by 7 bases and J by 1 base, with 5 bases of the junction left unmatched. The CDR3: CASNRQGWNTGELFF. The DNA of the CDR3 is TGTGCCAGCAATAGACAGGGGTGGAACACCGGGGAGCTGTTTTTT.

The V call is TRBV5-1, the J call TRBJ2-1; 9 bases map to TRBD2. This CDR3 is 20 amino acids long. J lost 4 bases, V lost 5 bases, and 22 bases had no gene match. In germline, CDR1 is SGHRS, CDR2 YFSETQ. CDR3 loop: CASRINSGGTRIGVYNEQFF. CDR3 sequence (DNA): TGCGCCAGCAGGATAAATAGCGGGGGAACAAGGATAGGGGTTTACAATGAGCAGTTCTTC.

The V call is TRBV29-1, the J call TRBJ1-2; 10 positions agree with TRBD1. Germline V CDR1 and CDR2: SQVTM, ANQGSEA. The trim removed 7 bases at V and 7 bases at J, leaving 6 bases unmatched. The CDR3 has 12 amino acids. In DNA form, the CDR3 reads TGCAGCGATCGGACAGGGGGAGGTGGCTACACCTTC. This gives the protein CSDRTGGGGYTF.

The rearrangement joins TRBV6-1 to TRBJ2-2; D gene unclear. Germline CDR1 reads MNHNS; CDR2 reads SASEGT. V dropped 7 bases and J dropped 1 base, with 10 bases sitting between them. The CDR3 is made up of 14 amino acids. The chain's CDR3 is CASKPDGNTGELFF. In DNA, the CDR3 is TGTGCCAGCAAACCCGACGGGAACACCGGGGAGCTGTTTTTT.

V and J are TRBV5-1 and TRBJ2-2; D perhaps matches TRBD2 (6 bases). Trimming removed 0 bases at V and 6 bases at J, with 12 bases between. Germline assignment: CDR1 SGHRS and CDR2 YFSETQ. The CDR3 sequence is 15 residues long. The CDR3 DNA reads as TGCGCCAGCAGCTTGGTACAGGCGGGGCCCGGGGAGCTGTTTTTT. Translating gives CASSLVQAGPGELFF.

This chain joins TRBV19 and TRBJ1-1; D is perhaps TRBD1 (6 bases). The germline V gene encodes CDR1 LNHDA and CDR2 SQIVND (reference sequence). Trimming shortened V by 7 bases and J by 1 base, and 19 bases separated the two germline ends. CDR3 length equals 16 residues. The CDR3 loop reads CASTPRGPGGNTEAFF. The CDR3 DNA reads TGTGCCAGTACCCCCAGGGGTCCCGGGGGGAACACTGAAGCTTTCTTT.

Comment on this clone: Different DNA sequences within this sample yield the same CDR3. V usage is TRBV6-1 and J usage is TRBJ1-5; D possibly corresponds to TRBD1 (5 bases). The CDR3 contains 15 residues. Germline CDR1 MNHNS, CDR2 SASEGT. V was trimmed by 3 bases and J by 1 base, leaving 10 bases between them. The CDR3 DNA follows: TGTGCCAGCAGTGAGGCGGGGGGAAGCAATCAGCCCCAGCATTTT. This sequence encodes CASSEAGGSNQPQHF.

V and J are TRBV11-2 and TRBJ2-2, with TRBD2 as a possible D gene (6 bases). The CDR3 is 17 residues long. The germline V gene encodes CDR1 SGHAT and CDR2 FQNNGV. V gave up 7 bases and J gave up 7 bases, with 25 bases separating them. CDR3 sequence: CASTSTLVGGAVGELFF. CDR3 bases: TGTGCCAGCACCTCTACCTTGGTGGGCGGGGCGGTCGGGGAGCTGTTTTTT.

This rearrangement joins TRBV19 to TRBJ2-7; the D is unclear. Trimming took off 5 bases at V and 4 bases at J, with 15 bases between the two ends. Germline V CDR1 and CDR2: LNHDA, SQIVND (reference sequence). This CDR3 comprises 14 residues. DNA of the CDR3: TGTGCCAGTAGTTTCCCAGGTCGCTCGTACGAGCAGTACTTC. Translation gives CASSFPGRSYEQYF.

The chain couples TRBV10-1 to TRBJ2-3; a weak D match, TRBD1 (5 bases). The V gene lost 6 bases and the J gene lost 2 bases, with 9 bases spanning the gap. This CDR3 spans 13 amino acids. Germline-derived CDR1 and CDR2 are WNHNN and SYGVQD (reference sequence). For the CDR3, the DNA is TGCGCCAGCAGGCTGGGGCCCACAGATACGCAGTATTTT. Its protein is CASRLGPTDTQYF.

This chain uses TRBV5-1 with TRBJ2-7, with 7 bases that match TRBD1. The CDR3 spans 14 residues. CDR1 SGHRS and CDR2 YFSETQ come from the germline V gene. The V and J ends lost 2 bases and 6 bases, in that order; junction bases with no gene match: 8. The CDR3, as DNA: TGCGCCAGCAGCTTAAAAAGACAGGGTTCCGAGCAGTACTTC. Translation: CASSLKRQGSEQYF. The variable domain in full, completed from reference TRBV5-1 and TRBJ2-7, reads KAGVTQTPRYLIKTRGQQVTLSCSPISGHRSVSWYQQTPGQGLQFLFEYFSETQRNKGNFPGRFSGRQFSNSRSEMNVSTLELGDSALYLCASSLKRQGSEQYFGPGTRLTVT.

The gene calls are TRBV7-8 and TRBJ2-7; weak D call: TRBD2 (6 bases). This CDR3 is built from 12 residues. Trimming cost V 5 bases and J 6 bases, with 11 bases left between them. The germline gives CDR1 SGHVS, CDR2 FQNEAQ. CDR3 in DNA: TGTGCCAGCAGCCTTACCGGGGGCGAGCAGTACTTC. Protein: CASSLTGGEQYF.

The gene calls are TRBV19 and TRBJ2-7; 7 bases fit TRBD1. CDR3 length equals 12 residues. V was clipped by 5 bases and J by 7 bases; unmatched bases: 5. Germline CDR1 is LNHDA and CDR2 is SQIVND (reference sequence). The CDR3 here is CASSGQVGEQYF. The CDR3 DNA reads as TGTGCCAGTAGTGGACAGGTCGGGGAGCAGTACTTC. Based on the CDR3 plus reference TRBV19 and TRBJ2-7, the full variable domain is DGGITQSPKYLFRKEGQNVTLSCEQNLNHDAMYWYRQDPGQGLRLIYYSQIVNDFQKGDIAEGYSVSREKKESFPLTVTSAQKNPTAFYLCASSGQVGEQYFGPGTRLTVT.

V and J are TRBV27 and TRBJ2-3, with D unresolved. The CDR3 has 15 amino acids. Germline V gene sequence: CDR1 MNHEY, CDR2 SMNVEV (reference sequence). Trimming shortened V by 5 bases and J by 6 bases, and 18 bases separated the two germline ends. The CDR3 bases are TGTGCCAGCAGTACCCGGCCGTCTTTAATCGATACGCAGTATTTT. Translating it yields CASSTRPSLIDTQYF.

This clone has just a few counts. This chain joins TRBV19 and TRBJ2-1, with D uncertain. CDR1 and CDR2 (germline): LNHDA, SQIVND (reference sequence). There are 16 residues in the CDR3. Trimming took 1 base from V and 2 from J, leaving 12 bases between them. CDR3 sequence reads: CASSIAQSPPYNEQFF. The CDR3 region has the DNA TGTGCCAGTAGTATAGCCCAATCTCCCCCCTACAATGAGCAGTTCTTC.

This chain uses TRBV6-6 with TRBJ2-1; a weak D match, TRBD1 (5 bases). Germline CDR1 MNHNY, CDR2 SVGAGI (reference sequence). Trimming left V 11 bases short and J 1 base short, with 15 bases between. CDR3 length equals 14 residues. The CDR3 region is CAAGTGQSYNEQFF. The CDR3 bases are TGTGCCGCCGGAACAGGTCAGTCCTACAATGAGCAGTTCTTC.

V gene TRBV6-1 combines with J gene TRBJ1-2; D is perhaps TRBD1 (5 bases). Germline-derived CDR1 and CDR2 are MNHNS and SASEGT. V was pared by 2 bases and J by 6 bases, with 22 bases between. CDR3 length: 17 residues. The CDR3 is CASSERTPLRGWDGYTF. The CDR3 nucleotides read TGTGCCAGCAGTGAAAGGACGCCTTTAAGGGGATGGGATGGCTACACCTTC.

The chain combines TRBV9 with TRBJ2-3; 8 bases agree with TRBD2. Germline V CDR1 and CDR2: SGDLS, YYNGEE. Trimming took 5 bases from V and 1 from J; bases not matched to a gene: 6. The CDR3 totals 15 residues. For the CDR3, the DNA is TGTGCCAGCAGGACTAGCGCTGGGGGCACAGATACGCAGTATTTT. Its protein product is CASRTSAGGTDTQYF.

This chain's CDR3 is CASSLDGGGYGYTF. The CDR3, as DNA: TGTGCCAGCAGCTTAGACGGGGGCGGGTATGGCTACACCTTC. The rearrangement uses TRBV7-8 and TRBJ1-2, with D perhaps matching TRBD1 (6 bases). Trimming pared 1 base from V and 5 bases from J, leaving 11 bases between. There are 14 residues in the CDR3. Germline V gives CDR1 SGHVS, CDR2 FQNEAQ.

The chain links TRBV6-5 to TRBJ1-1; D not certain. The CDR3 has 13 residues. Germline V gene lookup returns CDR1 MNHEY and CDR2 SVGAGI. Between the trimmed V and J ends, which lost 6 bases and 7 bases, there was a span of 15 bases. The DNA for the CDR3 is TGTGCCAGCAGACGAGAGAGGGCGGGTGAAGCTTTCTTT. Encoded protein: CASRRERAGEAFF.

This chain uses TRBV19 with TRBJ1-6, with D perhaps TRBD1 (5 bases). The CDR3 spans 13 residues. V lost 4 bases and J lost 10, with 11 bases in between. CDR1 is LNHDA, CDR2 SQIVND, per germline (reference sequence). CDR3 nucleotides: TGTGCCAGTAGTAGGAGAGGGGACTCACCCCTCCACTTT. This translates into CASSRRGDSPLHF.

This CDR3 is CSVEGDRGSTEAFF. As DNA, the CDR3 is TGCAGCGTTGAAGGGGACAGGGGATCCACTGAAGCTTTCTTT. The chain carries TRBV29-1 and TRBJ1-1; 10 nucleotides agree with TRBD1. With 1 base clipped from V and 4 bases from J, the junction kept 3 bases outside the gene matches. The germline V gene has CDR1 SQVTM and CDR2 ANQGSEA. The CDR3 has 14 amino acids. The full variable domain, rest sourced from reference TRBV29-1 and TRBJ1-1, is SAVISQKPSRDICQRGTSLTIQCQVDSQVTMMFWYRQQPGQSLTLIATANQGSEATYESGFVIDKFPISRPNLTFSTLTVSNMSPEDSSIYLCSVEGDRGSTEAFFGQGTRLTVV.

The gene calls are TRBV5-6 and TRBJ1-5; D perhaps matches TRBD1 (5 bases). This CDR3 has 14 residues. The germline CDR1 and CDR2 sequences are SGHDT and YYEEEE. With 1 base removed from V and 1 base from J, the gap between germline ends came to 6 bases. The CDR3 DNA sequence: TGTGCCAGCAGCTTGCGGGACAGCAATCAGCCCCAGCATTTT. Translated: CASSLRDSNQPQHF.

The V gene is TRBV11-2, the J gene TRBJ2-7; D gene uncertain. The germline gives CDR1 SGHAT, CDR2 FQNNGV. The V gene lost 3 bases and the J gene lost 0 bases, with 9 bases spanning the gap. The CDR3 is made up of 14 amino acids. In DNA form, the CDR3 reads TGTGCCAGCAGCTTGGCCCATGGCTCCTACGAGCAGTACTTC. It yields the protein CASSLAHGSYEQYF. Full variable domain (missing parts from reference TRBV11-2 and TRBJ2-7): EAGVAQSPRYKIIEKRQSVAFWCNPISGHATLYWYQQILGQGPKLLIQFQNNGVVDDSQLPKDRFSAERLKGVDSTLKIQPAKLEDSAVYLCASSLAHGSYEQYFGPGTRLTVT.

This sequence joins TRBV6-1 and TRBJ2-2; 8 bases align to TRBD1. Germline assignment: CDR1 MNHNS and CDR2 SASEGT. The CDR3 sequence is 14 residues long. V shed 7 bases and J 7 bases; nucleotides not matched to a gene: 8. CDR3 coding DNA: TGTGCCAGCAAATTGGACAGGGTCGTCGGGGAGCTGTTTTTT. Its protein product is CASKLDRVVGELFF.

V is TRBV19 and J is TRBJ2-7; the D gene could be TRBD1 or TRBD2 (5 bases each). The CDR3 extends over 16 amino acids. Between the trimmed V and J ends, which lost 5 bases and 4 bases, there was a span of 21 bases. Germline values: CDR1 LNHDA, CDR2 SQIVND (reference sequence). CDR3 nucleotide sequence: TGTGCCAGTAGTCATGGGTTTGGGGGTTCCGTTTACGAGCAGTACTTC. The encoded protein is CASSHGFGGSVYEQYF. Full variable domain (rest looked up from reference TRBV19 and TRBJ2-7): DGGITQSPKYLFRKEGQNVTLSCEQNLNHDAMYWYRQDPGQGLRLIYYSQIVNDFQKGDIAEGYSVSREKKESFPLTVTSAQKNPTAFYLCASSHGFGGSVYEQYFGPGTRLTVT.

V gene TRBV5-1 combines with J gene TRBJ2-5, with a tentative D call TRBD2 (5 bases). This CDR3 has 12 residues. Germline V CDR1 and CDR2: SGHRS, YFSETQ. Trimming took off 5 bases at V and 5 bases at J, with 10 bases between the two ends. CDR3 region: CASRGSGETQYF. The CDR3 DNA reads as TGCGCCAGCAGGGGGAGCGGCGAGACCCAGTACTTC.